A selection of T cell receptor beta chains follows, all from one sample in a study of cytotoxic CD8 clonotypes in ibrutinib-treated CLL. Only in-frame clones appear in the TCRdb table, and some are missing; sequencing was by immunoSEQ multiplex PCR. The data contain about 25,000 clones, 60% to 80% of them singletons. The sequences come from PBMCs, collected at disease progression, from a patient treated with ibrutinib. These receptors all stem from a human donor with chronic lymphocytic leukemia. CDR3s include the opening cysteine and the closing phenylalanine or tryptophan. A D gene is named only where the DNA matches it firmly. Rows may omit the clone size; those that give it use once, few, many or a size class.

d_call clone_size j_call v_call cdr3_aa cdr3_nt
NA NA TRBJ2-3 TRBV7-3 CASSPSGIAGTDTQYF TGTGCCAGCAGCCCATCCGGGATAGCTGGCACAGATACGCAGTATTTT
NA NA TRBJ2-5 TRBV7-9 CASSSRETQYF TGTGCCAGCAGCTCTAGGGAGACCCAGTACTTC
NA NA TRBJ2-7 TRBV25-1 CASSEGYWSPWKEQYF TGTGCCAGCAGTGAAGGTTACTGGTCACCATGGAAGGAGCAGTACTTC
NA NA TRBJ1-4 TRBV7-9 CATSKGFGDEKLFF TGTGCCACCTCTAAGGGGTTCGGGGATGAAAAACTGTTTTTT
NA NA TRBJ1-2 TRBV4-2 CASSQEGADYGYTF TGTGCCAGCAGCCAAGAAGGGGCTGACTATGGCTACACCTTC
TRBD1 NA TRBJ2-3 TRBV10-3 CAISTTGASTDTQYF TGTGCCATCAGTACGACAGGGGCAAGCACAGATACGCAGTATTTT
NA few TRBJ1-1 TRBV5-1 CASSLGGNTEAFF TGCGCCAGCAGCTTGGGCGGGAACACTGAAGCTTTCTTT
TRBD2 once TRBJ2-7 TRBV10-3 CAINAGGLNEQYF TGTGCCATCAATGCGGGGGGTTTAAACGAGCAGTACTTC
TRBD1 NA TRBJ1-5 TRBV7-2 CASSPGQGNQPQHF TGTGCCAGCAGCCCGGGACAGGGGAACCAGCCCCAGCATTTT
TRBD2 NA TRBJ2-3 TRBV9 CASSVGGGGDTQYF TGTGCCAGCAGCGTAGGCGGGGGGGGAGATACGCAGTATTTT
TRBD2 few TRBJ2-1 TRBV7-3 CASSLGPSGGFNEQFF TGTGCCAGCAGTTTAGGCCCTAGCGGGGGGTTCAATGAGCAGTTCTTC
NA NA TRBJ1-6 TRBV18 CASSGREGPPLHF TGTGCCAGCTCGGGCAGGGAAGGGCCACCCCTCCACTTT
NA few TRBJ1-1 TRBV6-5 CASSSVTEAFF TGTGCCAGCAGCTCGGTCACTGAAGCTTTCTTT
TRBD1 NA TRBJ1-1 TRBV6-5 CASSHHRGPGSAFF TGTGCCAGCAGCCATCACAGGGGACCAGGCTCGGCTTTCTTT
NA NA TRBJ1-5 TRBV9 CASSGDFSHQPQHF TGTGCCAGCAGCGGCGACTTTTCCCATCAGCCCCAGCATTTT
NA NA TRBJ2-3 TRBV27 CASSFGTVTDTQYF TGTGCCAGCAGTTTCGGGACGGTCACAGATACGCAGTATTTT
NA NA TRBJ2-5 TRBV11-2 CASSLGFILQETQYF TGTGCCAGCAGCTTAGGCTTTATCCTCCAAGAGACCCAGTACTTC
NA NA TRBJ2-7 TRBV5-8 CASSLGRAPHEQYF TGTGCCAGCAGCTTAGGCAGGGCCCCCCACGAGCAGTACTTC
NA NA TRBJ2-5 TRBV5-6 CASSLGRGWETQYF TGTGCCAGCAGCTTGGGGCGGGGTTGGGAGACCCAGTACTTC
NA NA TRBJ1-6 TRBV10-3 CAISERVNSPLHF TGTGCCATCAGTGAGAGGGTTAACTCACCCCTCCACTTT
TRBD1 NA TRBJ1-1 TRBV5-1 CASSPQQGAGTEAFF TGCGCCAGCAGCCCGCAACAGGGGGCAGGTACTGAAGCTTTCTTT
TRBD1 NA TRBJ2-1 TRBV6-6 CASSYSQGNEQFF TGTGCCAGCAGTTATTCACAGGGGAATGAGCAGTTCTTC
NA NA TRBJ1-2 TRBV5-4 CASSLSGTKRVDGYTF TGTGCCAGCAGTCTATCAGGGACAAAAAGGGTGGATGGCTACACCTTC
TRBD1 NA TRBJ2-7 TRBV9 CASSVGDRGVEQYF TGTGCCAGCAGCGTAGGCGACAGGGGGGTTGAGCAGTACTTC
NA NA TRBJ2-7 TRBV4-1 CASSQDLSYEQYF TGCGCCAGCAGCCAAGATCTGTCCTACGAGCAGTACTTC
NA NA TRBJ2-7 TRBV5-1 CASSLGGTTSYEQYF TGCGCCAGCAGCTTGGGGGGCACCACCTCCTACGAGCAGTACTTC
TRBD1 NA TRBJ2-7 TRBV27 CASSFSDRALDQYF TGTGCCAGCAGTTTTTCAGACAGGGCTCTGGATCAGTACTTC
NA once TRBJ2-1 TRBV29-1 CSVSGTARNEQFF TGCAGCGTATCGGGGACCGCCCGCAATGAGCAGTTCTTC